The clone carrying this T cell receptor beta chain was seen many times. Its antigen is undetermined. This sample was included in a study of regulatory T cells in long-lasting Graves disease. iRepertoire HTBI primers and Arm-PCR of CDR3 regions built TCR beta libraries. From the multiplex PCR reads, TCRdb called clonotypes with MiXCR, one entry per CDR3 protein. The table shows hundreds of thousands of distinct CDR3 sequences, with 15% occurring only once. CDR1 and CDR2 from the germline V gene are LGHNT and FRNRAP. Losses at the gene ends were 0 bases for V and 3 bases for J; bases not matched to a gene: 1. The length of the CDR3 is 15 residues. The study's findings and limits: Relative to newly diagnosed Graves' patients, persistent ones had lower TCR diversity. Only a small sample size was used, which may have cut accuracy.

This sample's time point: newly diagnosed GD, antithyroid drugs for less than 3 months. PBMC RNA was the source of the TCR library. The same sample was also used in a study of T cells in Graves' hyperthyroidism and ophthalmopathy. In that study: HTBI primers were the set used in a first-round RT-PCR of the TCR CDR3. By a 13 V-J model, ophthalmopathy was set apart from stable hyperthyroidism.

The receptor's source is a woman aged 40 to 50 with Graves disease. The material sequenced was peripheral blood mononuclear cells (PBMCs), taken at new diagnosis, from a patient treated with antithyroid drugs. The chain combines TRBV12-5 with TRBJ2-2, with 7 nucleotides matching TRBD1. The CDR3 is CASGLVQGYTGELFF. CDR3 coding DNA: TGTGCTAGTGGTTTGGTACAGGGGTACACCGGGGAGCTGTTTTTT.